This T cell receptor beta chain was captured in a study of shared clonotypes between healthy human individuals. Trimming stripped 3 bases from V and 1 base from J, with 15 bases between. The CDR3 totals 16 residues. In germline, CDR1 is SGHAT, CDR2 FQNNGV. At a deep level, the assay was run. Genomic DNA from each subset was divided evenly over several immunoSEQ plates. Here immunoSEQ multiplex PCR was the method, and the copy in TCRdb shows in-frame clones only, minus some. The sample lists approximately 100,000 clones, 68% seen once, with roughly 23% in the top ten. The sequence was collected from a young woman in good health. The chain joins TRBV11-2 to TRBJ1-1; D perhaps matches TRBD1 (6 bases). The sequenced sample was memory CD8+ T cells sorted from blood. The subset denotes: CD45RO+ cells pooled with CCR7-negative TemRA cells. CDR3 in DNA: TGTGCCAGCAGCTTCGCCCCCAGGGGTGGGAACACTGAAGCTTTCTTT. This encodes CASSFAPRGGNTEAFF.